Each of the 27 T cell receptor beta chains below was sequenced from the same sample in a study of PD-L1 blockade in urothelial cancer. Profiled with immunoSEQ multiplex PCR; TCRdb holds only in-frame clones, not every one. The sample shows about 110,000 clones, approximately 85% of them seen only once. The source material was PBMCs, sampled around atezolizumab (anti-PD-L1) treatment. All receptors come from a man between 45 and 60 years old with urothelial cancer.

CDR3 bases: TGCGCCAGCAGCTCTCCCAGGGCTAGCGGGAACCACGAGCAGTACTTC. It encodes CASSSPRASGNHEQYF. This chain connects TRBV5-1 to TRBJ2-7; 9 nucleotides match TRBD2. J was trimmed by 5 bases and V by 3 bases; bases with no gene match: 12. The V gene's germline CDR1 is SGHRS and CDR2 YFSETQ. The CDR3 extends over 16 amino acids.

The chain joins TRBV2 to TRBJ2-7, with a possible D match to TRBD2 (5 bases). The V end was cut by 3 bases, the J end by 3 bases, with 12 bases between. The germline V gene encodes CDR1 SNHLY and CDR2 FYNNEI. The CDR3 loop spans 14 amino acids. The CDR3 DNA is TGTGCCAGCAGTGATTGGCTAGCCGACTACGAGCAGTACTTC. Encoded protein: CASSDWLADYEQYF.

The genes are TRBV30 and TRBJ1-5; the match to TRBD1 covers 7 bases. The CDR3 loop spans 13 amino acids. V lost 2 bases to trimming and J lost 2 bases; unmatched junction nucleotides: 0. CDR1 and CDR2 from the germline V gene are GTSNPN and SVGIG (reference sequence). The CDR3 region is CAWSRGRNQPQHF. CDR3 nucleotide sequence: TGTGCCTGGAGTAGGGGGCGCAATCAGCCCCAGCATTTT.

The genes are TRBV19 and TRBJ2-2; 7 bases fit TRBD2. V was clipped by 6 bases and J by 7 bases; unmatched bases: 11. The CDR3 spans 15 residues. CDR1 and CDR2 from the germline V gene are LNHDA and SQIVND (reference sequence). The CDR3 here is CASRAGDGTSGELFF. CDR3 nucleotides: TGTGCCAGTAGGGCGGGAGACGGGACCAGCGGGGAGCTGTTTTTT.

The rearrangement uses TRBV28 and TRBJ2-2; no firm D call. Germline V gene data show CDR1 as MDHEN and CDR2 as SYDVKM. The ends were cut back, 5 bases at V and 6 bases at J, with 7 bases in the middle. The length of the CDR3 is 12 residues. The chain's CDR3 is CASSGRAGELFF. The CDR3 DNA reads as TGTGCCAGCAGTGGTCGGGCCGGGGAGCTGTTTTTT.

The J gene is TRBJ2-1, the V gene TRBV18, with 7 positions matching TRBD1. This CDR3 contains 17 residues. J was trimmed by 6 bases and V by 0 bases; bases with no gene match: 11. Per the germline V gene, CDR1 is KGHSH and CDR2 is LQKENI. CDR3 in DNA: TGTGCCAGCTCACCACCCGGTTACAGGGGCGGGTTCAATGAGCAGTTCTTC. Its protein is CASSPPGYRGGFNEQFF.

V gene TRBV11-3 combines with J gene TRBJ1-6; D remains unclear. Germline values: CDR1 SGHNT, CDR2 YENEEA. The length of the CDR3 is 14 residues. Trimming left V 4 bases short and J 6 bases short, with 10 bases between. In DNA, the CDR3 is TGTGCCAGCAGCTCCGGCGGGTCTAATTCACCCCTCCACTTT. Amino acids: CASSSGGSNSPLHF.

The V and J genes are TRBV6-1 and TRBJ1-5; D is possibly TRBD1 (5 bases). The CDR3 length is 15 residues. The V and J ends lost 1 base and 6 bases respectively, with 13 bases between them. CDR1 and CDR2 (germline): MNHNS, SASEGT. The CDR3 DNA reads as TGTGCCAGCAGTGAAGGGGGTAGGGGAGGTCAGCCCCAGCATTTT. Its translation is CASSEGGRGGQPQHF.

The chain has TRBV9 and TRBJ2-1; 8 nucleotides line up with TRBD2. This CDR3 has 17 amino acids. The V gene's germline CDR1 is SGDLS and CDR2 YYNGEE. V lost 4 bases to trimming and J lost 7 bases; unmatched junction nucleotides: 16. CDR3 nucleotide sequence: TGTGCCAGCAGCTCTTCCCACGGGACTAGGAATTCAAATGAGCAGTTCTTC. Translated: CASSSSHGTRNSNEQFF.

The rearrangement joins TRBV11-1 to TRBJ2-5; D is uncertain. The CDR3 runs to 11 residues. V was trimmed by 5 bases and J by 2 bases, leaving 3 bases between them. CDR1 is SGHAT and CDR2 is FQDESV in the germline V gene (reference sequence). The chain's CDR3 is CASSIQETQYF. CDR3 coding DNA: TGTGCCAGCAGCATACAAGAGACCCAGTACTTC.

The chain carries TRBV7-9 and TRBJ2-7; D may be TRBD2 (6 bases). The CDR3 is made up of 15 amino acids. The germline gives CDR1 SEHNR, CDR2 FQNEAQ (reference sequence). The germline V and J ends were trimmed by 5 bases and 6 bases, with 20 bases remaining between them. The CDR3 bases are TGTGCCAGCAGCACCCAACTAGCAAGTCAAGTCGAGCAGTACTTC. The encoded protein is CASSTQLASQVEQYF.

A few counts support this clone. The chain links TRBV10-3 to TRBJ2-2, with D perhaps matching TRBD2 (7 bases). The CDR3 has 17 amino acids. Trimming left V 9 bases short and J 0 bases short, with 20 bases between. Germline V CDR1 and CDR2: ENHRY, SYGVKD. CDR3 in DNA: TGTGCCATACAAGGGGGGGGCGGAACAACGAACACCGGGGAGCTGTTTTTT. This encodes CAIQGGGGTTNTGELFF.

V usage is TRBV7-9 and J usage is TRBJ1-6, with D possibly matching TRBD1 (6 bases). CDR1 and CDR2 from the germline V gene are SEHNR and FQNEAQ (reference sequence). The CDR3 covers 14 residues. The V and J ends lost 2 bases and 9 bases respectively, with 11 bases between them. The CDR3 sequence is CASSLNTGFSPLHF. DNA for the CDR3: TGTGCCAGCAGCTTAAATACAGGGTTTTCACCCCTCCACTTT.

This chain links TRBV7-9 with TRBJ2-3, with D tentatively TRBD2 (6 bases). CDR3 length: 16 amino acids. Trimming shortened V by 5 bases and J by 3 bases, and 18 bases separated the two germline ends. Germline CDR1 and CDR2: SEHNR and FQNEAQ (reference sequence). The CDR3 here is CASSLYQLTSTDTQYF. DNA of the CDR3: TGTGCCAGCAGCCTCTACCAATTGACTAGTACAGATACGCAGTATTTT.

This clone was counted only a few times. The chain joins TRBV2 to TRBJ1-1, with 7 bases fitting TRBD1. The CDR3 consists of 15 residues. CDR1 is SNHLY, CDR2 FYNNEI, per germline. The J segment lost 2 bases and the V segment lost 4 bases, leaving 7 bases of the junction unmatched. CDR3 DNA sequence: TGTGCCAGCAGTGTGTCAGGGGGAGGTAACACTGAAGCTTTCTTT. Amino acid sequence: CASSVSGGGNTEAFF.

The chain couples TRBV7-8 to TRBJ2-5; D gene unclear. This CDR3 region has 13 residues. V was pared by 7 bases and J by 2 bases, with 11 bases between. Germline CDR1 and CDR2: SGHVS and FQNEAQ. The CDR3 loop is CASTLGRQETQYF. The CDR3 coding sequence is TGTGCCAGCACCTTGGGCAGGCAAGAGACCCAGTACTTC.

The count of this clone is one. This chain joins TRBV9 and TRBJ2-2; 12 nucleotides match TRBD2. The V segment lost 4 bases and the J segment 0 bases; nucleotides outside the gene matches: 4. The germline CDR1 and CDR2 sequences are SGDLS and YYNGEE. CDR3 length: 17 residues. The CDR3 DNA follows: TGTGCCAGCAGCTTCGGACTAGCGGGACCGAACACCGGGGAGCTGTTTTTT. This encodes CASSFGLAGPNTGELFF. The full variable domain, rest sourced from reference TRBV9 and TRBJ2-2, is DSGVTQTPKHLITATGQRVTLRCSPRSGDLSVYWYQQSLDQGLQFLIQYYNGEERAKGNILERFSAQQFPDLHSELNLSSLELGDSALYFCASSFGLAGPNTGELFFGEGSRLTVL.

The gene calls are TRBV11-2 and TRBJ2-1; 8 bases are a match to TRBD2. Trimming took 0 bases from V and 8 from J; bases not matched to a gene: 18. This CDR3 spans 19 amino acids. Germline CDR1 reads SGHAT; CDR2 reads FQNNGV. The chain's CDR3 is CASSLDRLAGLSSVDEQFF. The CDR3 bases are TGTGCCAGCAGCTTAGATCGCCTAGCGGGTCTGAGTAGTGTAGATGAGCAGTTCTTC.

This clone showed up many times. The chain has TRBV4-1 and TRBJ2-7; D uncertain. The CDR3 runs 13 residues. The V gene's germline CDR1 is MGHRA and CDR2 YSYEKL. Between the trimmed V and J ends, which lost 1 base and 6 bases, there was a span of 10 bases. The CDR3, as DNA: TGCGCCAGCAGCCAAGGCCTAGTCGGCGAGCAGTACTTC. This sequence encodes CASSQGLVGEQYF.

This chain uses TRBV6-1 with TRBJ1-2; weak D call: TRBD1 (5 bases). CDR1 and CDR2 from the germline V gene are MNHNS and SASEGT. There are 12 residues in the CDR3. V lost 5 bases and J lost 5, with 9 bases in between. The CDR3 DNA reads as TGTGCCAGCAGTCAGACAGATTATGGCTACACCTTC. It yields the protein CASSQTDYGYTF.

V usage is TRBV30 and J usage is TRBJ2-2; 7 nucleotides align to TRBD2. V was pared by 7 bases and J by 3 bases, with 8 bases of the junction left unmatched. Per the germline V gene, CDR1 is GTSNPN and CDR2 is SVGIG (reference sequence). The CDR3 consists of 14 residues. CDR3 coding DNA: TGTGCCTCACTTGGGCGGGAGTACACCGGGGAGCTGTTTTTT. Translation gives CASLGREYTGELFF.

The chain links TRBV5-4 to TRBJ1-2, with D possibly matching TRBD1 (5 bases). The CDR3 loop spans 12 amino acids. Germline CDR1 reads SGHNT; CDR2 reads YYREEE (reference sequence). Trimming cost V 0 bases and J 8 bases, with 8 bases left between them. CDR3 region: CASSLAGGGYTF. The CDR3 DNA is TGTGCCAGCAGCTTGGCCGGGGGGGGCTACACCTTC.

The rearrangement joins TRBV7-9 to TRBJ2-3; possible D gene TRBD2, 5 bases. Per germline, CDR1 SEHNR and CDR2 FQNEAQ (reference sequence). The CDR3 contains 16 residues. V lost 8 bases and J lost 0, with 18 bases in between. The CDR3 DNA sequence: TGTGCCAGCTCCAACGGAGGCGGATCTAGCACAGATACGCAGTATTTT. Translated: CASSNGGGSSTDTQYF.

CDR3 protein: CASRGQNLYGYTF. CDR3 DNA: TGTGCCAGCAGGGGGCAAAACCTATATGGCTACACCTTC. The chain has TRBV28 and TRBJ1-2, with a possible D match to TRBD1 (5 bases). The CDR3 has 13 amino acids. CDR1 is MDHEN, CDR2 SYDVKM, per germline. V gave up 6 bases and J gave up 5 bases, with 13 bases separating them.

This chain joins TRBV5-6 and TRBJ1-2; 8 bases agree with TRBD1. This CDR3 is built from 15 residues. J was trimmed by 6 bases and V by 2 bases; bases with no gene match: 9. Germline CDR1 SGHDT, CDR2 YYEEEE. The CDR3 sequence is CASSFPGAGGDGYTF. DNA for the CDR3: TGTGCCAGCAGCTTCCCCGGGGCAGGGGGCGATGGCTACACCTTC.

V is TRBV27 and J is TRBJ1-5; 9 nucleotides match TRBD1. This CDR3 is built from 14 residues. The trim removed 4 bases at V and 6 bases at J, leaving 4 bases unmatched. Germline-derived CDR1 and CDR2 are MNHEY and SMNVEV (reference sequence). The CDR3 sequence: CASSSTGGGQPQHF. CDR3 sequence (DNA): TGTGCCAGCAGTTCCACAGGGGGCGGTCAGCCCCAGCATTTT.

The rearrangement joins TRBV6-1 to TRBJ1-1; no clear D gene. Germline V gene lookup returns CDR1 MNHNS and CDR2 SASEGT. CDR3 size: 12 residues. V was shortened by 0 bases and J by 5 bases, with 4 bases between the two germline ends. The CDR3 coding sequence is TGTGCCAGCAGTGAAGCTATGACTGAAGCTTTCTTT. Translated: CASSEAMTEAFF.